The clone carrying this TCR beta chain was seen a few times. Its antigen is not identified. The source of the sample is a study of response to subunit inactivated influenza vaccine. Via MiXCR, TCRdb re-called the RT-PCR reads, giving one row per CDR3 protein. The sample yields hundreds of thousands of distinct CDR3 sequences, 11% to 15% seen once. Study-level findings and limits: After each seasonal influenza vaccination, few new T cells are recruited, the authors suggested.

The germline V gene encodes CDR1 ENHRY and CDR2 SYGVKD. Trimming left V 5 bases short and J 2 bases short, with 16 bases between. The CDR3 is made up of 17 amino acids. The sample in question was PBMCs from blood, obtained around 14 days before vaccination. The receptor comes from a man in his fifties who received an inactivated influenza vaccine. The V call is TRBV10-3, the J call TRBJ2-6, with no clear D. The DNA for the CDR3 is TGTGCCATCAGTATCCGGGCCCCCTCGGCTGGGGCCAACGTCCTGACTTTC. Its protein is CAISIRAPSAGANVLTF.